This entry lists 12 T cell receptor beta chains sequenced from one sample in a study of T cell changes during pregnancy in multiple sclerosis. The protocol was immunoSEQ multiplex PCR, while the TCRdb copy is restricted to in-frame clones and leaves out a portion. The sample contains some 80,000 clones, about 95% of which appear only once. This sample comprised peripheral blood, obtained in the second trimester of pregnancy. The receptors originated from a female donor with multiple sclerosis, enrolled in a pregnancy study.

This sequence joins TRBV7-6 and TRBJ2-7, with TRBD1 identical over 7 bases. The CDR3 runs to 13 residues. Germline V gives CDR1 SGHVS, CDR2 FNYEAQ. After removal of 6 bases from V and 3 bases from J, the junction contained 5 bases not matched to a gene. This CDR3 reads CASSQGQIYEQYF. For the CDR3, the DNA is TGTGCCAGCAGTCAGGGACAGATCTACGAGCAGTACTTC.

CDR3 protein: CASSRATGVSADTQYF. In DNA form, the CDR3 reads TGCGCCAGCAGCCGTGCAACGGGAGTGAGCGCAGATACGCAGTATTTT. This chain connects TRBV4-3 to TRBJ2-3, with D possibly being TRBD2 (6 bases). The V and J ends lost 4 bases and 4 bases respectively, with 18 bases between them. The CDR3 sequence is 16 residues long. Germline V CDR1 and CDR2: LGHNA, YSLEER.

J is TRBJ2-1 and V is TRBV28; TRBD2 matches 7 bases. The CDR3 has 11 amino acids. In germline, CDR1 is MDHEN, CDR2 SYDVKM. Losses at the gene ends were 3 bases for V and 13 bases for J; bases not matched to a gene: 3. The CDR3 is CASSFGGGQFF. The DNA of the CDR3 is TGTGCCAGCAGTTTTGGGGGGGGTCAGTTCTTC.

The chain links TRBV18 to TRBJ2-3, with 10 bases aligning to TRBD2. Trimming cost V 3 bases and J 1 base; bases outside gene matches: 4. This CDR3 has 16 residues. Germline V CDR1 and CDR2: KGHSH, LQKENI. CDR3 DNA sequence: TGTGCCAGCTCACCTGCCGGGACTAGCGGCACAGATACGCAGTATTTT. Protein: CASSPAGTSGTDTQYF.

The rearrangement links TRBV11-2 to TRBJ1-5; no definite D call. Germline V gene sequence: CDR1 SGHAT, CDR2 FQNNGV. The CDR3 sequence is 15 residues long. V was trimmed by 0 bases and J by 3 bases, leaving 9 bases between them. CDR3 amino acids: CASSLDYSFNQPQHF. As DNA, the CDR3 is TGTGCCAGCAGCTTAGACTACAGCTTCAATCAGCCCCAGCATTTT.

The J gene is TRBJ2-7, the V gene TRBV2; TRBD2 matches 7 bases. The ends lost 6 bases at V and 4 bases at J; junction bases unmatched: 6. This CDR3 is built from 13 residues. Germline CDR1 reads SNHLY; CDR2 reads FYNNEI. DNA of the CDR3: TGTGCCAGCAGGGGGGGGTTGGGATACGAGCAGTACTTC. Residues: CASRGGLGYEQYF. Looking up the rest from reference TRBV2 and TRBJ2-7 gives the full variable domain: EPEVTQTPSHQVTQMGQEVILRCVPISNHLYFYWYRQILGQKVEFLVSFYNNEISEKSEIFDDQFSVERPDGSNFTLKIRSTKLEDSAMYFCASRGGLGYEQYFGPGTRLTVT.

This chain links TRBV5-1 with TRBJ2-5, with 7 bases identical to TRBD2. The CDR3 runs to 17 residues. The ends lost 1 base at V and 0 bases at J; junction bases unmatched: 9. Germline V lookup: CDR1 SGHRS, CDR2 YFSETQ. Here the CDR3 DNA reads TGCGCCAGCAGCTTGAATCCAGCGGGGCCCTACCAAGAGACCCAGTACTTC. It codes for CASSLNPAGPYQETQYF.

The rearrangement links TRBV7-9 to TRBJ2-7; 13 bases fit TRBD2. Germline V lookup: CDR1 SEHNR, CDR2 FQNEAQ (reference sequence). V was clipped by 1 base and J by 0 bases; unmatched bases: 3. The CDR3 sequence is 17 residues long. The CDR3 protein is CASSLVRTSGSSYEQYF. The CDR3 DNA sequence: TGTGCCAGCAGCTTAGTTCGGACTAGCGGGAGCTCCTACGAGCAGTACTTC.

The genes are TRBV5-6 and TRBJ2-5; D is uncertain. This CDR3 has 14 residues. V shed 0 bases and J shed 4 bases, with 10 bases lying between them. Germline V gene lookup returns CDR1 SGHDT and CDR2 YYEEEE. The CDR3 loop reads CASSLASRRETQYF. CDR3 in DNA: TGTGCCAGCAGCTTGGCCTCTAGACGAGAGACCCAGTACTTC. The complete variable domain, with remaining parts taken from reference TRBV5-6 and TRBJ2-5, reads DAGVTQSPTHLIKTRGQQVTLRCSPKSGHDTVSWYQQALGQGPQFIFQYYEEEERQRGNFPDRFSGHQFPNYSSELNVNALLLGDSALYLCASSLASRRETQYFGPGTRLLVL.

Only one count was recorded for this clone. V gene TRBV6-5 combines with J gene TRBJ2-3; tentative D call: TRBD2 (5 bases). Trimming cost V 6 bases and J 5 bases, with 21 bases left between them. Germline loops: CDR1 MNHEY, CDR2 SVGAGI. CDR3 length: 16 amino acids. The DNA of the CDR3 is TGTGCCAGCAGCTACCCAGTAACGCTAGCTAGAGATACGCAGTATTTT. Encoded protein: CASSYPVTLARDTQYF.

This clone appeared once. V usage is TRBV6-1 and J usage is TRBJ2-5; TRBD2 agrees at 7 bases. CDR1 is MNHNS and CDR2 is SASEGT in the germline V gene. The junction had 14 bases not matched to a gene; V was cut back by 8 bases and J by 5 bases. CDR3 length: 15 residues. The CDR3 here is CASFDAGAPGETQYF. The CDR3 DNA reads TGTGCCAGCTTCGATGCGGGAGCGCCAGGGGAGACCCAGTACTTC.

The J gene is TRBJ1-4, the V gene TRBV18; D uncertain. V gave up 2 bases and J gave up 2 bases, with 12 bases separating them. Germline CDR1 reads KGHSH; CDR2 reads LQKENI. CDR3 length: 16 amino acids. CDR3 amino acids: CASSPGRQSTNEKLFF. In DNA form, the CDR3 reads TGTGCCAGCTCACCAGGGAGGCAATCGACTAATGAAAAACTGTTTTTT. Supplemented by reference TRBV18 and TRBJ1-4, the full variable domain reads NAGVMQNPRHLVRRRGQEARLRCSPMKGHSHVYWYRQLPEEGLKFMVYLQKENIIDESGMPKERFSAEFPKEGPSILRIQQVVRGDSAAYFCASSPGRQSTNEKLFFGSGTQLSVL.